This T cell receptor beta chain was documented in a study of CD8 T cells in Susac syndrome (dated by TCRdb to 2018 to 2020). About the full investigation: Of the Susac syndrome patients who were sequenced, five or six had clinically active disease and roughly eight were in clinical remission. At blood withdrawal, Susac syndrome patients were therapy-naive, treated with corticosteroids (with IVIg additionally given to some), or treated with IVIg alone. The study used repertoire sequencing to test whether antigen drove CD8+ T cell activation and differentiation in Susac syndrome.

Germline trimming: 0 bases from V, 1 base from J; junction bases outside gene matches: 7. The germline V gene provides CDR1 MGHRA and CDR2 YSYEKL. The CDR3 holds 17 amino acids from the cysteine to the phenylalanine. The retained sequence is limited to the CDR3, 51 bases, with the frame set at the first base. Concerning this clonotype: The specificity of this receptor is unknown. No base-level quality is on record; no much larger clone is a single base apart.

Peripheral blood CD8+ and CD4+ T cells from healthy donors, Susac syndrome patients and multiple sclerosis patients were profiled using high-throughput TCR beta sequencing. The Susac syndrome patients fulfilled recently defined diagnostic criteria for definite or probable disease. Bulk CD8+ and CD4+ T cells were purified by magnetic negative isolation, while CD8+ TEMRA cells were enriched using FACS. Blood was drawn into EDTA tubes, processed within 24 hours, and PBMCs were isolated by density gradient centrifugation. PBMCs intended for TCR sequencing were cryopreserved in liquid nitrogen and thawed later in a water bath at 37 degrees C. Purity of sorted or isolated CD4+, CD8+ and CD8+ TEMRA cells was at least 90%. RNA was extracted using the RNeasy kit, and roughly 0.5 to 1 ug of the RNA was reverse transcribed with random hexamers. The immunoSEQ multiplex PCR assay, which covers 54 Vbeta and 13 Jbeta segments, was used to amplify TCR beta CDR3 regions. Bias from PCR amplification was corrected by using a synthetic template baseline for primer optimization and for computational correction. The paper's processing steps were these. Reads were annotated to V, D and J genes per IMGT and analyzed with immunoSEQ Analyzer, keeping only productive sequences. Clonality was computed as one minus Shannon entropy normalized by log2 of the number of productive unique sequences. For each patient and control, public and private clones were evaluated within the 100 most prevalent clones. A clone was defined as Susac-specific if it was absent from the healthy and MS cohorts, from some 980 published viral clones and from other ImmuneACCESS disease sequences. TCRdb took the public reads, trimmed them with fastp at Q25, ran MiXCR for clone calling and kept in-frame beta chains. Rows are combined by CDR3 protein, so each entry shows the most common genes and DNA. TCRdb's processing, not the study's, gives the V and J calls here. The sample includes roughly 200,000 distinct CDR3 sequences, with around 90% observed a single time. Clones ranked in the top ten supply about 0.09% of the sample.

Study-wide findings and limitations: The study acknowledged that relatively few individuals were included in the TCR sequencing and HLA analysis. In patients with Susac syndrome, the CD4+ T cell repertoire showed no detectable clonal expansion.

Rearrangement joined TRBV4-1 to TRBJ2-3, with 7 junctional bases fitting TRBD1. Sample: CD4+ T cells from PBMCs. This clonotype was obtained from a human donor with Susac syndrome. The sequenced DNA: TGCGCCAGCAGCCAAGATCTAGCAGGGGGTGGCACAGATACGCAGTATTTT. This yields the protein CASSQDLAGGGTDTQYF.